Below, 21 T cell receptor beta chains from the same sample are listed, as sequenced in a study of control samples from healthy donors and cancer patients. Measured with immunoSEQ multiplex PCR; TCRdb has only the in-frame clones, and not every one. The sample lists fewer than 90,000 clones, over 70% seen once, with over 25% in the top ten. Sequenced input: blood. The source of these receptors is a man aged 50-60 years in good health.

The CDR3 DNA reads TGTGCCAGCAGCTTAGGAGGGGCCCGGCATGGCTACACCTTC. Protein sequence: CASSLGGARHGYTF. The gene calls are TRBV11-3 and TRBJ1-2; possibly TRBD1 for D (5 bases). Germline V gene sequence: CDR1 SGHNT, CDR2 YENEEA. V was shortened by 1 base and J by 6 bases, with 12 bases between the two germline ends. The CDR3 sequence is 14 residues long.

The V gene is TRBV18, the J gene TRBJ1-1; the match to TRBD1 covers 7 bases. The CDR3 runs to 17 residues. Per germline, CDR1 KGHSH and CDR2 LQKENI. Trimming took 2 bases from V and 0 from J; bases not matched to a gene: 9. This CDR3 is CASSPDSRGGMNTEAFF. Here the CDR3 DNA reads TGTGCCAGCTCACCAGATTCCAGGGGGGGGATGAACACTGAAGCTTTCTTT.

The chain links TRBV5-1 to TRBJ1-1; 9 nucleotides line up with TRBD1. V was pared by 2 bases and J by 4 bases, with 6 bases of the junction left unmatched. Germline assignment: CDR1 SGHRS and CDR2 YFSETQ. The CDR3 totals 15 residues. CDR3 bases: TGCGCCAGCAGCTTTGTGGGACAGGGAACCACTGAAGCTTTCTTT. Its protein is CASSFVGQGTTEAFF.

This rearrangement joins TRBV5-4 to TRBJ1-2, with a possible D match to TRBD1 (6 bases). V lost 4 bases and J 4 bases, leaving 17 bases between the germline ends. Per the germline V gene, CDR1 is SGHNT and CDR2 is YYREEE (reference sequence). There are 15 residues in the CDR3. DNA for the CDR3: TGTGCCAGCAGCGTCCCTAGGGGGGCGGGCTATGGCTACACCTTC. Translation gives CASSVPRGAGYGYTF.

The chain carries TRBV30 and TRBJ2-5; 11 positions agree with TRBD2. The CDR3 is 14 amino acids. J lost 5 bases, V lost 1 base, and 3 bases had no gene match. The germline V gene encodes CDR1 GTSNPN and CDR2 SVGIG (reference sequence). CDR3 residues: CAWSATSGTETQYF. Here the CDR3 DNA reads TGTGCCTGGAGTGCGACTAGCGGGACGGAGACCCAGTACTTC.

V gene TRBV24-1 combines with J gene TRBJ1-1; D is ambiguous. Germline assignment: CDR1 KGHDR and CDR2 SFDVKD. V dropped 7 bases and J dropped 8 bases, with 16 bases sitting between them. The CDR3 consists of 13 residues. The CDR3 nucleotides are TGTGCCACCAGGGCCCAAGAATGGACCGAAGCTTTCTTT. Protein: CATRAQEWTEAFF.

The sample holds a few counts of this clone. V gene TRBV25-1 combines with J gene TRBJ2-1; either TRBD1 or TRBD2 may supply D (5 bases each). The germline CDR1 and CDR2 sequences are MGHDK and SYGVNS. Trimming pared 10 bases from V and 8 bases from J, leaving 15 bases between. The CDR3 has 12 residues. CDR3 nucleotide sequence: TGTGCCACCTCAGGGCCGAGGGATGAGCAGTTCTTC. Protein: CATSGPRDEQFF.

CDR3 protein: CASSFYGSSYNEQFF. The DNA for the CDR3 is TGTGCCAGCAGCTTTTACGGGAGCTCCTACAATGAGCAGTTCTTC. This sequence joins TRBV7-3 and TRBJ2-1; weak D call: TRBD2 (6 bases). Trimming pared 3 bases from V and 0 bases from J, leaving 9 bases between. From germline, CDR1 is SGHTA and CDR2 FQGTGA. This CDR3 has 15 amino acids.

The chain is built from TRBV6-5 and TRBJ1-2; 8 bases agree with TRBD1. The CDR3 is 15 residues long. Trimming removed 5 bases from V and 4 bases from J; junction bases left unmatched: 9. Germline CDR1 reads MNHEY; CDR2 reads SVGAGI. The CDR3 protein is CASSHLDREGYGYTF. The CDR3 region has the DNA TGTGCCAGCAGTCACCTGGACAGGGAGGGCTATGGCTACACCTTC.

This clone came up a few times. The sample has other DNA sequences that encode this CDR3 too. The rearrangement joins TRBV12-3 or TRBV12-4 to TRBJ1-2; weak D call: TRBD1 (5 bases). This CDR3 region has 13 residues. Trimming left V 5 bases short and J 7 bases short, with 14 bases between. The CDR3 region has the DNA TGTGCCAGCAGTCTCGGGGGGAATGGTGGCTACACCTTC. The encoded protein is CASSLGGNGGYTF.

The rearrangement links TRBV3-1 (or the pseudogene TRBV3-2) to TRBJ2-2; D unclear. Germline V CDR1 and CDR2: LGHDT, YNNKEL (reference sequence). The CDR3 covers 12 residues. Deletions cut 8 bases from V and 6 bases from J, with 10 bases between. As DNA, the CDR3 is TGTGCCAGCCGGAAACCTCCCGGGGAGCTGTTTTTT. The encoded protein is CASRKPPGELFF.

This clone was picked up a small number of times. This chain uses TRBV5-1 with TRBJ1-5; weak D call: TRBD1 (6 bases). V lost 3 bases, J lost 5 bases, and 12 bases lay in between. Germline lookup yields CDR1 SGHRS and CDR2 YFSETQ. This CDR3 has 14 residues. In nucleotides, the CDR3 is TGCGCCAGCAGCTCGGACAGCCGCTATCAGCCCCAGCATTTT. Encoded protein: CASSSDSRYQPQHF.

In nucleotides, the CDR3 is TGTGCCAGCATCAATCGGACAGGGCCGAATGAAAAACTGTTTTTT. Translating it yields CASINRTGPNEKLFF. The chain has TRBV2 and TRBJ1-4, with 8 bases matching TRBD1. Looked up from germline, CDR1 is SNHLY and CDR2 is FYNNEI. V lost 7 bases and J lost 5; bases outside the gene matches: 9. The CDR3 has 15 residues.

This chain links TRBV5-1 with TRBJ2-7; possibly TRBD2 for D (7 bases). The germline gives CDR1 SGHRS, CDR2 YFSETQ. The V and J ends lost 5 bases and 5 bases respectively, with 20 bases between them. The CDR3 length is 15 residues. The CDR3 here is CASSVTGGFSHEQYF. The CDR3 DNA is TGCGCCAGCAGTGTAACGGGGGGCTTTTCCCACGAGCAGTACTTC.

This clone was seen once. V usage is TRBV13 and J usage is TRBJ1-1; no reliable D call. Germline V CDR1 and CDR2: PRHDT, FYEKMQ (reference sequence). The V end lost 4 bases, the J end lost 2 bases, and 8 bases lay between the germline ends. The CDR3 has 13 amino acids. The chain's CDR3 is CASSSDGNTEAFF. CDR3 bases: TGTGCCAGCAGCTCGGACGGCAACACTGAAGCTTTCTTT.

CDR3 sequence (DNA): TGCGCCAGCAGCCAAGCGACCGCTCAGGGGAACACTGAAGCTTTCTTT. This translates into CASSQATAQGNTEAFF. This sequence joins TRBV4-1 and TRBJ1-1; D may be TRBD1 (5 bases). Germline values: CDR1 MGHRA, CDR2 YSYEKL. This CDR3 has 16 amino acids. Deletions cut 1 base from V and 1 base from J, with 13 bases between.

V gene TRBV9 combines with J gene TRBJ1-5, with D possibly TRBD1 on 6 matching bases. CDR3 length: 15 residues. CDR1 and CDR2 (germline): SGDLS, YYNGEE. Trimming took off 2 bases at V and 4 bases at J, with 13 bases between the two ends. The CDR3 DNA reads TGTGCCAGCAGCGTGGTGACAGGCTGGAATCAGCCCCAGCATTTT. It codes for CASSVVTGWNQPQHF.

The chain uses TRBV10-3 and TRBJ2-3; possible D gene TRBD2, 5 bases. This CDR3 comprises 11 residues. Germline lookup yields CDR1 ENHRY and CDR2 SYGVKD. Between the trimmed V and J ends, which lost 8 bases and 2 bases, there was a span of 5 bases. CDR3 residues: CAIGLTDTQYF. The CDR3 DNA reads as TGTGCCATCGGACTCACAGATACGCAGTATTTT.

The CDR3 DNA follows: TGCAGCATTAAAATACCGGGGTATGGCTACACCTTC. It codes for CSIKIPGYGYTF. J is TRBJ1-2 and V is TRBV29-1, with no clear D. Germline CDR1 and CDR2: SQVTM and ANQGSEA. V dropped 8 bases and J dropped 5 bases, with 15 bases sitting between them. The CDR3 loop spans 12 amino acids.

The gene calls are TRBV5-1 and TRBJ1-5; the D is unclear. Between the trimmed V and J ends, which lost 4 bases and 2 bases, there was a span of 7 bases. Germline CDR1 SGHRS, CDR2 YFSETQ. This CDR3 spans 13 amino acids. CDR3 DNA: TGCGCCAGCAGCCGTGAGGGCAATCAGCCCCAGCATTTT. It is translated as CASSREGNQPQHF.

This rearrangement joins TRBV30 to TRBJ2-1, with D unclear. The germline V gene encodes CDR1 GTSNPN and CDR2 SVGIG (reference sequence). V was cut by 2 bases and J by 4 bases, with 15 bases left in between. This CDR3 spans 15 amino acids. The DNA for the CDR3 is TGTGCCTGGAGTTACAACATGGTCCCTTACAATGAGCAGTTCTTC. Amino acid sequence: CAWSYNMVPYNEQFF.